This is a list of T cell receptor beta chains from one sample in a study of cytomegalovirus exposure and HLA in healthy donors. Some clones are missing from TCRdb's copy, which holds only in-frame ones; the method was immunoSEQ multiplex PCR. The sample records about 120,000 clones, roughly 83% being singletons. The material sequenced was PBMCs. The receptors were sampled from a man aged 25-45 years in good health and CMV-seropositive. Both conserved end residues are part of each CDR3. The D gene is left open where the match is weak. Some rows mark clone size as missing; the rest say once, few, many or name a class of expanded clone.

d_gene	v_gene	j_gene	abundance	CDR3aa	CDR3nt
NA	TRBV10-3	TRBJ2-7	NA	CAISLTSGTSYEQYF	TGTGCCATCAGTCTTACTTCAGGGACTTCCTACGAGCAGTACTTC
NA	TRBV27	TRBJ1-5	NA	CASSLGSVGDQPQHF	TGTGCCAGCAGTTTAGGTTCAGTGGGCGATCAGCCCCAGCATTTT
NA	TRBV7-2	TRBJ1-4	once	CASSLSGIGEKLFF	TGTGCCAGCAGCTTATCAGGGATCGGCGAAAAACTGTTTTTT
TRBD1	TRBV7-7	TRBJ2-5	NA	CASSQQGAGETQYF	TGTGCTAGCAGCCAACAGGGGGCGGGGGAGACCCAGTACTTC
TRBD1	TRBV28	TRBJ2-7	once	CASSPGQNYEQYF	TGTGCCAGCAGTCCGGGACAGAACTACGAGCAGTACTTC
NA	TRBV4-1	TRBJ2-5	NA	CASSKGGKQYF	TGCGCCAGCAGCAAAGGCGGGAAGCAGTACTTC
NA	TRBV19	TRBJ1-4	NA	CASSIPRAAELATNEKLFF	TGTGCCAGTAGTATACCGAGGGCGGCCGAACTTGCAACTAATGAAAAACTGTTTTTT
NA	TRBV6-5	TRBJ1-1	NA	CASSGPRGEAFF	TGTGCCAGCAGCGGTCCGCGGGGTGAAGCTTTCTTT
NA	TRBV30	TRBJ2-5	few	CAWSTAQETQYF	TGTGCCTGGTCCACAGCCCAAGAGACCCAGTACTTC
NA	TRBV25-1	TRBJ1-2	NA	CASSESGYGYTF	TGTGCCAGCAGTGAATCCGGCTATGGCTACACCTTC
NA	TRBV5-6	TRBJ2-6	NA	CASSVQGSGANGLTF	TGTGCCAGCAGCGTCCAAGGCTCTGGGGCCAACGGCCTGACTTTC
NA	TRBV6-6	TRBJ1-2	NA	CASSNGGVGYTF	TGTGCCAGCAGTAACGGGGGGGTAGGCTACACCTTC
NA	TRBV19	TRBJ2-1	NA	CASSIESRSNNYNEQFF	TGTGCCAGTAGTATAGAGAGCCGTTCCAATAATTACAATGAGCAGTTCTTC
NA	TRBV11-2	TRBJ2-1	NA	CASSPTRSSYNEQFF	TGTGCCAGCAGCCCCACTAGGAGCTCCTACAATGAGCAGTTCTTC
NA	TRBV4-2	TRBJ1-5	NA	CASSQDIRQGIGQPQHF	TGTGCCAGCAGCCAAGATATACGGCAGGGGATAGGGCAGCCCCAGCATTTT
NA	TRBV6-5	TRBJ1-5	NA	CASKPGTNQPQHF	TGTGCCAGCAAGCCAGGGACTAATCAGCCCCAGCATTTT
NA	TRBV9	TRBJ2-7	NA	CASSARQGVLAAEQYF	TGTGCCAGCAGCGCGAGACAGGGAGTGTTAGCGGCCGAGCAGTACTTC
NA	TRBV6-5	TRBJ1-3	NA	CASSYRGGNTIYF	TGTGCCAGCAGTTACAGGGGTGGAAACACCATATATTTT
TRBD2	TRBV7-9	TRBJ2-5	NA	CASSLVAGGSETQYF	TGTGCCAGCAGCTTAGTAGCGGGGGGATCAGAGACCCAGTACTTC
NA	TRBV5-1	TRBJ1-1	NA	CASSLDSQNTEAFF	TGCGCCAGCAGCTTGGACAGTCAAAACACTGAAGCTTTCTTT
NA	TRBV5-4	TRBJ2-4	NA	CASSLSWDSKNSQYF	TGTGCCAGCAGCTTGAGTTGGGACTCGAAAAACAGTCAGTACTTC
TRBD2	TRBV15	TRBJ2-1	once	CATSRGGTSGSNEQFF	TGTGCCACCAGCAGAGGGGGGACTAGCGGGAGCAATGAGCAGTTCTTC
TRBD1	TRBV18	TRBJ1-1	few	CASSALGTAEAFF	TGTGCCAGCTCAGCTCTTGGGACAGCTGAAGCTTTCTTT
TRBD2	TRBV4-3	TRBJ2-7	NA	CASSQDTLGVAGAYEQYF	TGCGCCAGCAGCCAAGATACCCTTGGAGTAGCGGGGGCCTACGAGCAGTACTTC
TRBD1	TRBV2	TRBJ2-7	NA	CASSYDRGNEQYF	TGTGCCAGCAGCTATGACAGGGGGAACGAGCAGTACTTC
NA	TRBV4-2	TRBJ2-2	NA	CASSQGIAPSAGELFF	TGTGCCAGCAGCCAAGGGATAGCTCCCTCGGCCGGGGAGCTGTTTTTT
NA	TRBV7-2	TRBJ2-7	NA	CASSFQVEQYF	TGTGCCAGCAGCTTTCAGGTCGAGCAGTACTTC
TRBD2	TRBV4-2	TRBJ2-1	NA	CASSQESGGANEQFF	TGTGCCAGCAGCCAAGAAAGCGGGGGGGCCAATGAGCAGTTCTTC
NA	TRBV7-2	TRBJ2-7	few	CASSPRGRVEQYF	TGTGCCAGCAGCCCCCGGGGTAGGGTCGAGCAGTACTTC
NA	TRBV30	TRBJ1-6	once	CAWSGVGALNSPLHF	TGTGCCTGGAGTGGGGTGGGCGCGCTTAATTCACCCCTCCACTTT
TRBD2	TRBV28	TRBJ2-1	NA	CASSLTGLAGVGEQFF	TGTGCCAGCAGTTTAACGGGACTAGCGGGAGTTGGTGAGCAGTTCTTC
TRBD1	TRBV4-3	TRBJ2-7	NA	CASSHDRTGGTSGLKSYEQYF	TGCGCCAGCAGCCACGATCGGACAGGGGGCACTAGCGGACTCAAATCCTACGAGCAGTACTTC
TRBD2	TRBV11-3	TRBJ2-5	NA	CASRSRGGTRETQYF	TGTGCCAGCAGATCCCGGGGGGGTACCCGAGAGACCCAGTACTTC
NA	TRBV28	TRBJ2-1	NA	CASSPWLVGYNEQFF	TGTGCCAGCAGTCCTTGGCTAGTGGGTTACAATGAGCAGTTCTTC
NA	TRBV7-2	TRBJ2-7	NA	CASSLQGLSSYEQYF	TGTGCCAGCAGCTTGCAGGGACTGAGCTCCTACGAGCAGTACTTC
TRBD1	TRBV2	TRBJ1-4	NA	CASSRDRGFTNEKLFF	TGTGCCAGCAGCCGGGACAGGGGGTTCACTAATGAAAAACTGTTTTTT
NA	TRBV29-1	TRBJ1-1	NA	CSVEKQENTEAFF	TGCAGCGTTGAAAAACAGGAGAACACTGAAGCTTTCTTT
NA	TRBV7-9	TRBJ2-7	NA	CSSSFGRVYEQYF	TGTTCCAGCAGCTTCGGTCGAGTCTACGAGCAGTACTTC
TRBD2	TRBV5-1	TRBJ2-1	NA	CASSLAGGYPYNEQFF	TGCGCCAGCAGCTTGGCGGGAGGGTACCCCTACAATGAGCAGTTCTTC
NA	TRBV9	TRBJ2-2	NA	CASSVSGSHTGELFF	TGTGCCAGCAGCGTTTCGGGGTCGCACACCGGGGAGCTGTTTTTT
NA	TRBV15	TRBJ2-7	few	CATSSGSSSYEQYF	TGTGCCACCAGCAGTGGCTCAAGCTCCTACGAGCAGTACTTC
TRBD2	TRBV4-3	TRBJ2-5	once	CASSQGASGGYQETQYF	TGCGCCAGCAGCCAAGGGGCTAGCGGGGGGTACCAAGAGACCCAGTACTTC
NA	TRBV6-1	TRBJ1-2	NA	CASSEWVTGTYGYTF	TGTGCCAGCAGTGAATGGGTGACAGGAACTTATGGCTACACCTTC
TRBD2	TRBV5-1	TRBJ2-3	few	CASSLYNSGADTQYF	TGCGCCAGCAGCTTGTACAATAGCGGGGCAGATACGCAGTATTTT
NA	TRBV2	TRBJ2-7	NA	CASSEGFSGASYEQYF	TGTGCCAGCAGTGAAGGCTTCAGCGGAGCTTCCTACGAGCAGTACTTC
NA	TRBV29-1	TRBJ1-4	NA	CSVGQEKLFF	TGCAGCGTTGGGCAGGAAAAACTGTTTTTT
TRBD1	TRBV27	TRBJ2-7	once	CASKFSGTGSYEQYF	TGTGCCAGCAAATTTTCCGGGACAGGATCCTACGAGCAGTACTTC
TRBD1	TRBV6-5	TRBJ1-1	NA	CASSYTGSGGKGAFF	TGTGCCAGCAGTTACACAGGGTCAGGGGGTAAAGGAGCTTTCTTT
TRBD1	TRBV4-3	TRBJ1-5	NA	CASSQDVAGRGEQPQHF	TGCGCCAGCAGCCAAGATGTCGCCGGCAGGGGGGAACAGCCCCAGCATTTT
NA	TRBV19	TRBJ1-1	NA	CASSNRDKNTEAFF	TGTGCCAGTAGTAACCGGGACAAGAACACTGAAGCTTTCTTT
NA	TRBV4-3	TRBJ1-5	NA	CASSQGDCVSNQPQHF	TGCGCCAGCAGCCAGGGGGACTGTGTGAGCAATCAGCCCCAGCATTTT
TRBD2	TRBV5-1	TRBJ2-1	NA	CASSSLAASYNEQFF	TGCGCCAGCAGCTCACTAGCGGCCTCCTACAATGAGCAGTTCTTC
NA	TRBV7-3	TRBJ1-6	NA	CASSLTRRNSPLHF	TGTGCCAGCAGCTTAACTAGGAGAAATTCACCCCTCCACTTT
TRBD2	TRBV6-6	TRBJ2-7	once	CASRPTSGRYEQYF	TGTGCCAGCAGACCAACTAGCGGGAGGTACGAGCAGTACTTC
TRBD2	TRBV10-3	TRBJ2-1	NA	CAISGTSEGNEQFF	TGTGCCATCAGCGGGACTAGCGAAGGCAATGAGCAGTTCTTC
TRBD2	TRBV5-4	TRBJ2-6	NA	CASSTGLAGFGGANVLTF	TGTGCCAGCAGCACAGGACTAGCGGGATTCGGTGGGGCCAACGTCCTGACTTTC